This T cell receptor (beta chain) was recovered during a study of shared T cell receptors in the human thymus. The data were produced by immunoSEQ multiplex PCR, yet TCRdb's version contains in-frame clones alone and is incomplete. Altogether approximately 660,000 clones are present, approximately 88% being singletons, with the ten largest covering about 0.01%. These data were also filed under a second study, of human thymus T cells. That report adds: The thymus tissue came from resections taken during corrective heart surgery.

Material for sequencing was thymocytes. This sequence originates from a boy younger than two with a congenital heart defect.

The CDR3 sequence is CASSLTREGSNEQFF. The CDR3 nucleotides read TGTGCCAGCAGTTTGACGCGGGAGGGTAGCAATGAGCAGTTCTTC. The chain employs TRBV6-5 and TRBJ2-1, with TRBD2 matching 9 bases. Germline V gene data show CDR1 as MNHEY and CDR2 as SVGAGI. The CDR3 spans 15 residues. V shed 4 bases and J 6 bases; nucleotides not matched to a gene: 7.